Shown below are 12 T cell receptor beta chains from a single sample sequenced in a study of shared T cell receptors in the human thymus. Assay: immunoSEQ multiplex PCR; the TCRdb copy retains only in-frame clones and omits some. This repertoire shows approximately 660,000 clones, around 87% found once; its top ten account for roughly 0.0097%. This same sample was also taken into another study, of human thymus T cells.

Sequenced material: thymocytes. The receptors originated from a boy in the first two years of life with a congenital heart defect.

The V gene is TRBV28, the J gene TRBJ2-5; a possible D gene is TRBD1 (6 bases). The CDR3 sequence is 15 residues long. Germline CDR1 is MDHEN and CDR2 is SYDVKM. The V gene lost 8 bases and the J gene lost 4 bases, with 20 bases spanning the gap. The CDR3 bases are TGTGCCAGCGCGCCTCAGGGGATCTATACAGAGACCCAGTACTTC. Translation: CASAPQGIYTETQYF. The complete variable domain, with remaining parts taken from reference TRBV28 and TRBJ2-5, reads DVKVTQSSRYLVKRTGEKVFLECVQDMDHENMFWYRQDPGLGLRLIYFSYDVKMKEKGDIPEGYSVSREKKERFSLILESASTNQTSMYLCASAPQGIYTETQYFGPGTRLLVL.

The chain joins TRBV5-1 to TRBJ2-1; TRBD2 matches at 9 bases. The CDR3 spans 17 residues. V lost 0 bases and J lost 2; bases outside the gene matches: 6. The germline gives CDR1 SGHRS, CDR2 YFSETQ. The DNA for the CDR3 is TGCGCCAGCAGCTTGGAGGGGCGGGAGGGTCCCTACAATGAGCAGTTCTTC. Amino acid sequence: CASSLEGREGPYNEQFF.

Here the CDR3 reads CASSQDRSGSVGNTEAFF. CDR3 sequence (DNA): TGCGCCAGCAGCCAAGATCGTAGCGGATCGGTAGGGAACACTGAAGCTTTCTTT. The chain couples TRBV4-3 to TRBJ1-1; no reliable D call. Trimming left V 0 bases short and J 1 base short, with 18 bases between. This CDR3 is built from 18 residues. Germline CDR1 and CDR2: LGHNA and YSLEER.

This clone has a single count. The chain combines TRBV19 with TRBJ1-2; D gene uncertain. Trimming cost V 8 bases and J 2 bases, with 6 bases left between them. From germline, CDR1 is LNHDA and CDR2 SQIVND (reference sequence). CDR3 size: 11 residues. In nucleotides, the CDR3 is TGTGCCAGTTTCTCCAACTATGGCTACACCTTC. Protein product: CASFSNYGYTF.

This chain joins TRBV19 and TRBJ2-5, with 12 bases identical to TRBD2. This CDR3 has 16 amino acids. Germline assignment: CDR1 LNHDA and CDR2 SQIVND (reference sequence). The junction had 8 bases not matched to a gene; V was cut back by 4 bases and J by 5 bases. Written as DNA, the CDR3 is TGTGCCAGTAGTACGACAGGACTAGCGGGAATGGAGACCCAGTACTTC. Translated, it gives CASSTTGLAGMETQYF.

This clone showed up just once. J is TRBJ2-1 and V is TRBV7-9; 14 bases agree with TRBD2. The CDR3 is 18 amino acids. The V gene end was trimmed by 1 base and the J gene end by 5 bases; junction bases not matched to a gene: 7. CDR1 and CDR2 from the germline V gene are SEHNR and FQNEAQ (reference sequence). The CDR3 reads CASSLGRTSGRRHNEQFF. DNA for the CDR3: TGTGCCAGCAGCTTAGGGAGGACTAGCGGGAGGAGACACAATGAGCAGTTCTTC.

The rearrangement uses TRBV2 and TRBJ1-2, with a weak D call TRBD1 (5 bases). Trimming removed 6 bases from V and 4 bases from J, with 21 bases in between. The CDR3 contains 16 residues. Per the germline V gene, CDR1 is SNHLY and CDR2 is FYNNEI. The DNA of the CDR3 is TGTGCCAGCAGCTCCTTCGGAAAGGGGCAGTCCTATGGCTACACCTTC. Protein product: CASSSFGKGQSYGYTF.

This chain joins TRBV28 and TRBJ1-1; unclear D gene. The CDR3 is made up of 14 amino acids. Trimming cost V 2 bases and J 4 bases, with 11 bases left between them. Per germline, CDR1 MDHEN and CDR2 SYDVKM. The CDR3 here is CASSLEGVGTEAFF. CDR3 nucleotides: TGTGCCAGCAGTTTAGAGGGTGTCGGCACTGAAGCTTTCTTT.

The chain is built from TRBV6-4 and TRBJ2-1, with 7 bases identical to TRBD2. Germline lookup yields CDR1 MRHNA and CDR2 SNTAGT. The CDR3 contains 16 residues. Unmatched junction bases numbered 8, after V lost 6 bases and J lost 0 bases. Here the CDR3 reads CASRVGGTDSYNEQFF. In DNA form, the CDR3 reads TGTGCCAGCAGGGTGGGGGGGACGGACTCCTACAATGAGCAGTTCTTC.

The chain has TRBV6-5 and TRBJ2-6; TRBD2 might be the D (5 bases). Germline CDR1 and CDR2: MNHEY and SVGAGI. This CDR3 is built from 15 residues. V lost 7 bases to trimming and J lost 4 bases, with 14 bases between them. The CDR3 protein is CASTRSAEGANVLTF. The CDR3 DNA sequence: TGTGCCAGCACCCGTAGCGCGGAGGGGGCCAACGTCCTGACTTTC.

The V gene is TRBV5-1, the J gene TRBJ2-2; 8 bases line up with TRBD2. The germline V gene encodes CDR1 SGHRS and CDR2 YFSETQ. The CDR3 has 18 amino acids. Germline trimming cut 5 bases from V and 2 bases from J; bases unmatched to any gene: 14. As DNA, the CDR3 is TGCGCCAGCAGGACACTAGCAGGACTAGCAAACAACACCGGGGAGCTGTTTTTT. As protein: CASRTLAGLANNTGELFF.

This chain uses TRBV30 with TRBJ2-7; possibly TRBD2 for D (5 bases). The CDR3 extends over 12 amino acids. The V and J ends lost 2 bases and 2 bases respectively, with 7 bases between them. The V gene's germline CDR1 is GTSNPN and CDR2 SVGIG (reference sequence). The CDR3 loop is CAWSRRTYEQYF. The CDR3 DNA follows: TGTGCCTGGAGTCGGAGGACCTACGAGCAGTACTTC.